This entry lists 27 T cell receptor beta chains sequenced from one sample in a study of cytomegalovirus exposure and HLA in healthy donors. With 60 Vbeta and 13 Jbeta primers, the PCR was carried out. TCRdb keeps only in-frame clones here, not all; method: immunoSEQ multiplex PCR. The sample shows around 99,000 clones, under 85% of them seen only once. The sequenced sample consisted of PBMCs. All receptors derive from a man aged 35 to 55 in good health and CMV-seronegative.

This clone was seen only a few times. One junction end does not reproduce the germline sequence, and a read error may be involved. J is TRBJ1-2 and V is TRBV30; 9 bases map to TRBD1. The CDR3 runs to 11 residues. Germline V gene lookup returns CDR1 GTSNPN and CDR2 SVGIG (reference sequence). The CDR3 loop is CAWSGDRDPFF. CDR3 bases: TGTGCCTGGAGTGGGGACAGGGATCCCTTCTTC.

CDR3 nucleotide sequence: TGCGCCAGCAGCTTGGGTGCTAGCGGGGGATACTCCTACGAGCAGTACTTC. Translation gives CASSLGASGGYSYEQYF. This chain joins TRBV5-1 and TRBJ2-7; 10 bases align to TRBD2. The V and J ends lost 0 bases and 0 bases, in that order; junction bases with no gene match: 6. From germline, CDR1 is SGHRS and CDR2 YFSETQ. CDR3 size: 17 residues.

The J gene is TRBJ1-2, the V gene TRBV4-1, with 9 bases lining up with TRBD1. CDR1 and CDR2 (germline): MGHRA, YSYEKL. V was pared by 4 bases and J by 8 bases, with 11 bases of the junction left unmatched. This CDR3 has 15 amino acids. Written as DNA, the CDR3 is TGCGCCAGCAGCCCAGGACAGGGGAGAGGGGAGGGCTACACCTTC. It encodes CASSPGQGRGEGYTF.

This clone was counted once. The genes are TRBV29-1 and TRBJ2-1; D tentatively fits TRBD1 or TRBD2 (9 bases each). Trimming shortened V by 5 bases and J by 9 bases, and 20 bases separated the two germline ends. Germline V gene sequence: CDR1 SQVTM, CDR2 ANQGSEA. CDR3 length: 14 residues. CDR3 sequence reads: CSVQGQGRGGEQFF. Here the CDR3 DNA reads TGCAGCGTTCAAGGACAGGGGCGGGGGGGTGAGCAGTTCTTC.

V is TRBV7-9 and J is TRBJ1-2; no clear D. V lost 0 bases and J 8 bases, leaving 4 bases between the germline ends. The CDR3 loop spans 11 amino acids. CDR1 SEHNR and CDR2 FQNEAQ come from the germline V gene (reference sequence). CDR3 region: CASSLAQGYTF. CDR3 coding DNA: TGTGCCAGCAGCTTAGCCCAAGGCTACACCTTC.

The CDR3 DNA is TGTGCCAGCACCGAAGAGGACAGGGGGACTCTCGGGACCCAGTACTTC. It yields the protein CASTEEDRGTLGTQYF. The rearrangement links TRBV28 to TRBJ2-5, with 10 bases fitting TRBD1. Unmatched junction bases numbered 15, after V lost 7 bases and J lost 7 bases. The CDR3 is 16 amino acids. Germline V gives CDR1 MDHEN, CDR2 SYDVKM.

The chain has TRBV19 and TRBJ2-6; no reliable D call. CDR3 size: 14 residues. CDR1 LNHDA and CDR2 SQIVND come from the germline V gene (reference sequence). The V and J ends lost 10 bases and 0 bases respectively, with 10 bases between them. CDR3 residues: CATSVYSGANVLTF. CDR3 bases: TGTGCCACCTCAGTGTACTCTGGGGCCAACGTCCTGACTTTC.

This clone came up many times. J is TRBJ2-1 and V is TRBV6-6, with D perhaps TRBD2 (5 bases). The CDR3 has 14 residues. Trimming removed 0 bases from V and 7 bases from J, with 10 bases in between. CDR1 is MNHNY and CDR2 is SVGAGI in the germline V gene (reference sequence). The chain's CDR3 is CASSYSPGGNEQFF. In nucleotides, the CDR3 is TGTGCCAGCAGTTACTCGCCAGGCGGGAATGAGCAGTTCTTC.

The CDR3 reads CASSFGSGVDEQFF. The CDR3 DNA reads as TGTGCCAGCAGCTTCGGGTCAGGGGTTGATGAGCAGTTCTTC. The gene calls are TRBV11-2 and TRBJ2-1; D possibly corresponds to TRBD1 (6 bases). The V gene lost 3 bases and the J gene lost 8 bases, with 14 bases spanning the gap. Germline V gene sequence: CDR1 SGHAT, CDR2 FQNNGV. The CDR3 is 14 amino acids. Full variable domain (remainder filled in from reference TRBV11-2 and TRBJ2-1): EAGVAQSPRYKIIEKRQSVAFWCNPISGHATLYWYQQILGQGPKLLIQFQNNGVVDDSQLPKDRFSAERLKGVDSTLKIQPAKLEDSAVYLCASSFGSGVDEQFFGPGTRLTVL.

V gene TRBV15 combines with J gene TRBJ1-2; the D gene is possibly TRBD1 (5 bases). Germline lookup yields CDR1 LNHNV and CDR2 YYDKDF (reference sequence). Trimming took 6 bases from V and 2 from J, leaving 10 bases between them. The CDR3 sequence is 13 residues long. CDR3 DNA sequence: TGTGCCACCAGTCCTGACAGAAACTATGGCTACACCTTC. Translating it yields CATSPDRNYGYTF.

In DNA form, the CDR3 reads TGCGCCAGCAGTCAGGCGAGTGACAACTTCCGTGGGAACACTGAAGCTTTCTTT. Translating gives CASSQASDNFRGNTEAFF. The V gene is TRBV23-1, the J gene TRBJ1-1; D is undetermined. TRBV23-1 falls under the ORF class, with uncertain function. This CDR3 has 18 residues. V was pared by 3 bases and J by 1 base, with 21 bases between.

The rearrangement joins TRBV6-5 to TRBJ1-2; no clear D. The V gene's germline CDR1 is MNHEY and CDR2 SVGAGI. V gave up 0 bases and J gave up 1 base, with 9 bases separating them. The CDR3 totals 15 residues. DNA of the CDR3: TGTGCCAGCAGTTACTCGAATGGAGTTAACTATGGCTACACCTTC. It yields the protein CASSYSNGVNYGYTF.

This sequence joins TRBV18 and TRBJ2-5; 10 nucleotides line up with TRBD2. Germline V gene data show CDR1 as KGHSH and CDR2 as LQKENI. After removal of 5 bases from V and 4 bases from J, the junction contained 7 bases not matched to a gene. CDR3 length equals 15 residues. CDR3 sequence: CASSSLSGGSETQYF. For the CDR3, the DNA is TGTGCCAGCTCATCGCTTAGCGGGGGGTCAGAGACCCAGTACTTC.

In its sample, this clone was seen once. The chain carries TRBV4-3 and TRBJ1-2; 7 bases fit TRBD1. V was clipped by 1 base and J by 5 bases; unmatched bases: 10. Germline loops: CDR1 LGHNA, CDR2 YSLEER. The CDR3 covers 16 residues. In DNA, the CDR3 is TGCGCCAGCAGCCAAGGTGGGGACAGTTTCCTATATGGCTACACCTTC. It is translated as CASSQGGDSFLYGYTF.

The chain joins TRBV28 to TRBJ1-3; no reliable D call. CDR1 and CDR2 from the germline V gene are MDHEN and SYDVKM. The length of the CDR3 is 16 residues. Between the trimmed V and J ends, which lost 3 bases and 0 bases, there was a span of 12 bases. CDR3 amino acids: CASSFGRRSSGNTIYF. CDR3 coding DNA: TGTGCCAGCAGTTTCGGTCGAAGGAGCTCTGGAAACACCATATATTTT.

This rearrangement joins TRBV30 to TRBJ1-1, with 7 positions matching TRBD1. CDR1 is GTSNPN, CDR2 SVGIG, per germline (reference sequence). The CDR3 is 16 amino acids. V shed 0 bases and J 1 base; nucleotides not matched to a gene: 8. The CDR3 nucleotides read TGTGCCTGGAGTGTACCGCCTTGGACAGGGAACACTGAAGCTTTCTTT. Protein sequence: CAWSVPPWTGNTEAFF.

The V gene is TRBV5-1, the J gene TRBJ2-5, with 7 bases fitting TRBD1. This CDR3 comprises 14 residues. Germline CDR1 SGHRS, CDR2 YFSETQ. With 4 bases clipped from V and 6 bases from J, the junction kept 9 bases outside the gene matches. CDR3 sequence: CASSPGTVLQTQYF. CDR3 bases: TGCGCCAGCAGCCCGGGGACAGTCCTGCAGACCCAGTACTTC.

J is TRBJ2-3 and V is TRBV19, with D perhaps TRBD1 (6 bases). This CDR3 is 14 amino acids long. CDR1 is LNHDA, CDR2 SQIVND, per germline (reference sequence). Between the trimmed V and J ends, which lost 4 bases and 5 bases, there was a span of 13 bases. The CDR3 loop reads CASSRSGVIDTQYF. DNA of the CDR3: TGTGCCAGTAGTAGGTCAGGGGTGATAGATACGCAGTATTTT.

J is TRBJ1-3 and V is TRBV6-6; maybe TRBD1 (5 bases). CDR3 length: 16 amino acids. The germline V and J ends were trimmed by 4 bases and 0 bases, with 13 bases remaining between them. The germline gives CDR1 MNHNY, CDR2 SVGAGI (reference sequence). DNA of the CDR3: TGTGCCAGCAGTTCCCCAGGGTGGAGCTCTGGAAACACCATATATTTT. This encodes CASSSPGWSSGNTIYF.

This clone appeared once. This sequence joins TRBV2 and TRBJ2-2; TRBD1 agrees at 8 bases. The V gene end was trimmed by 8 bases and the J gene end by 6 bases; junction bases not matched to a gene: 8. CDR1 SNHLY and CDR2 FYNNEI come from the germline V gene. The CDR3 extends over 14 amino acids. The CDR3 nucleotides are TGTGCCAGCGGTGGACAGGGAGGATCCGGGGAGCTGTTTTTT. Its protein product is CASGGQGGSGELFF.

The chain combines TRBV19 with TRBJ2-2, with a weak D call TRBD2 (7 bases). Trimming took off 8 bases at V and 5 bases at J, with 21 bases between the two ends. The CDR3 spans 16 residues. Germline CDR1 reads LNHDA; CDR2 reads SQIVND (reference sequence). CDR3 sequence: CASASPRRGGTGELFF. CDR3 nucleotide sequence: TGTGCCAGTGCCTCCCCGCGGAGGGGGGGGACCGGGGAGCTGTTTTTT.

This chain joins TRBV29-1 and TRBJ1-6, with D uncertain. The CDR3 sequence is 13 residues long. CDR1 and CDR2 (germline): SQVTM, ANQGSEA. Trimming pared 5 bases from V and 8 bases from J, leaving 13 bases between. CDR3: CSVKRERDSPLHF. CDR3 DNA sequence: TGCAGCGTTAAGAGGGAGAGAGATTCACCCCTCCACTTT.

The chain joins TRBV13 to TRBJ2-2; 14 bases map to TRBD2. CDR3 size: 19 residues. The V and J ends lost 5 bases and 5 bases, in that order; junction bases with no gene match: 13. Germline-derived CDR1 and CDR2 are PRHDT and FYEKMQ (reference sequence). The CDR3 nucleotides are TGTGCCAGCAGCGAAACAAGACTAGCGGGGGGGCCGGGGACCGGGGAGCTGTTTTTT. Translated, it gives CASSETRLAGGPGTGELFF.

This clone was detected a few times. This chain joins TRBV6-5 and TRBJ2-7, with D perhaps matching TRBD1 (6 bases). V lost 5 bases, J lost 7 bases, and 15 bases lay in between. CDR1 and CDR2 (germline): MNHEY, SVGAGI. This CDR3 is 13 amino acids long. The CDR3: CASSPLDSLEQYF. CDR3 in DNA: TGTGCCAGCAGTCCTTTGGACAGTCTGGAGCAGTACTTC.

The count of this clone is one. The chain carries TRBV27 and TRBJ2-5, with 8 positions matching TRBD1. CDR1 MNHEY and CDR2 SMNVEV come from the germline V gene (reference sequence). The CDR3 has 16 residues. V lost 2 bases, J lost 5 bases, and 10 bases stayed unmatched. The CDR3 bases are TGTGCCAGCAGTTTAAATCGCCGGACAGGGCTGGAGACCCAGTACTTC. It translates to CASSLNRRTGLETQYF.

The rearrangement links TRBV2 to TRBJ1-5, with 11 nucleotides matching TRBD1. This CDR3 is 15 amino acids long. The J segment lost 5 bases and the V segment lost 6 bases, leaving 6 bases of the junction unmatched. Germline V gene lookup returns CDR1 SNHLY and CDR2 FYNNEI. The CDR3 DNA sequence: TGTGCCAGCAGAGTGCGGGGACAGGGGGATCAGCCCCAGCATTTT. Amino acid sequence: CASRVRGQGDQPQHF.

The chain uses TRBV9 and TRBJ2-7; possible D gene TRBD1, 6 bases. The V gene lost 0 bases and the J gene lost 2 bases, with 12 bases spanning the gap. Germline V lookup: CDR1 SGDLS, CDR2 YYNGEE. CDR3 size: 15 residues. The CDR3 bases are TGTGCCAGCAGCGTAGATTCGGGACATACCTACGAGCAGTACTTC. This translates into CASSVDSGHTYEQYF.